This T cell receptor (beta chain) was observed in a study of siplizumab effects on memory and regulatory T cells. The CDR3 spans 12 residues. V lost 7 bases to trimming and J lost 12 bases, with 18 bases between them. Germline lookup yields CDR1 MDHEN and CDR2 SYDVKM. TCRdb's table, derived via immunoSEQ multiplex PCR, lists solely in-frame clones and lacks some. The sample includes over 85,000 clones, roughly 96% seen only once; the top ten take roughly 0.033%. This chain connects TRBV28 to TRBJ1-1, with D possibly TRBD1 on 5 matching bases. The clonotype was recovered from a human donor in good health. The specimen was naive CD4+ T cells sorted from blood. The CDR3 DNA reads TGTGCCAGCACCCAATCTTGGGGGGGAACTTTCTTT. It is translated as CASTQSWGGTFF.